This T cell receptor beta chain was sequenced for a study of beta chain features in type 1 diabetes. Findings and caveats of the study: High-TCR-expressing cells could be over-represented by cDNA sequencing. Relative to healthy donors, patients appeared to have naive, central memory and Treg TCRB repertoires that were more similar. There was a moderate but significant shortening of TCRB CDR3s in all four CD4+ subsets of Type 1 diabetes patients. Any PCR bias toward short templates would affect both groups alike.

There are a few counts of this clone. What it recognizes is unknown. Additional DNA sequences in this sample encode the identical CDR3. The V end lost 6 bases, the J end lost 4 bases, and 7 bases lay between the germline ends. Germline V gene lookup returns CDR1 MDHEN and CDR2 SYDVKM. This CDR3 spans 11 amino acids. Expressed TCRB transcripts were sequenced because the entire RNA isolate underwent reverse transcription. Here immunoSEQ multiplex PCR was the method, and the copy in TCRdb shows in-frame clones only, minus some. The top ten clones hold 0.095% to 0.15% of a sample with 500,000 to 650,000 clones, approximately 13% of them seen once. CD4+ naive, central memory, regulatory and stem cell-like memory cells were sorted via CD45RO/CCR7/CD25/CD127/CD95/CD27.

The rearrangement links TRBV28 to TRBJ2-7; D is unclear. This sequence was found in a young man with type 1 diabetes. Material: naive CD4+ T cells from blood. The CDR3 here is CASSRSYEQYF. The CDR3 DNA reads TGTGCCAGCAGCCGGAGTTACGAGCAGTACTTC.